The TCR beta chain described here comes from a study of T-cell reconstitution after alpha-beta-depleted transplantation in children. Findings and limits, study-wide: Diversity and T-cell counts at one year after transplant derived mostly from new T cells.

The CDR3 contains 14 residues. After removal of 3 bases from V and 8 bases from J, the junction contained 9 bases not matched to a gene. Germline lookup yields CDR1 SGHRS and CDR2 YFSETQ. For TCRbeta, the library was prepared with unique molecular identifiers. TCRdb passed the PCR reads through MiXCR, listing each CDR3 protein once. The sample contains about 830,000 distinct CDR3 sequences, 15% to 20% of which appear only once. In this sample, this clonotype turned up a few times. What it binds is unknown. This sequence joins TRBV5-1 and TRBJ1-1; 8 bases align to TRBD1. The sample was PBMCs, mostly from graft donor cells, taken 360 days after TCRalphabeta/CD19-depleted stem cell transplant. This TCR was recovered from a male patient between 5 and 17 years old who had a stem cell transplant for acute lymphoblastic leukemia, so the T cells may come from the graft donor. CDR3 nucleotide sequence: TGCGCCAGCAGCTCAGTAGGAGGGACAGGAGAAGCTTTCTTT. This sequence encodes CASSSVGGTGEAFF.